The rows below give T cell receptor beta chains drawn from one sample of a study of regulatory T cells in long-lasting Graves disease. TCRdb re-derived calls from the multiplex PCR reads in MiXCR, one entry per CDR3 protein. The table has under 450,000 distinct CDR3 sequences, around 15% seen once. These data also formed part of another study, on T cells in Graves' hyperthyroidism and ophthalmopathy.

Sample: peripheral blood mononuclear cells (PBMCs), taken at new diagnosis, from a patient treated with antithyroid drugs. Receptors were obtained from a woman between 18 and 30 years old with Graves disease. CDR3s include the opening cysteine and the closing phenylalanine or tryptophan. The D gene is left open where the match is weak. Rows give clone size only sometimes, using once, few, many, or a class for an expanded clone.

clone_size	d_call	v_call	j_call	cdr3_nt	cdr3_aa
many	-	TRBV28	TRBJ2-7	TGTGCCAGCTCCCACCGCGGACAGTCACGCTACGAGCAGTACTTC	CASSHRGQSRYEQYF
many	TRBD2	TRBV9	TRBJ2-1	TGTGCCAGCAGCGCGACTAGCGGGGGTGGGGTCTACAATGAGCAGTTCTTC	CASSATSGGGVYNEQFF
many	TRBD1	TRBV7-8	TRBJ1-5	TGTGCCAGCAGCTTAGGAGGGGGCGGGGGAGCGAGTCAGCCCCAGCATTTT	CASSLGGGGGASQPQHF
-	-	TRBV19	TRBJ1-1	TGTGCCAGTAGTATCTGGGACGGGAACACTGAAGCTTTCTTT	CASSIWDGNTEAFF
many	-	TRBV18	TRBJ1-1	TGTGCCAGCTCTCCTACAGAGGCTGAAGCTTTCTTT	CASSPTEAEAFF
few	-	TRBV5-1	TRBJ2-3	TGCGCCAGCAGCTCCATACTTGGACGGGCAAGCACAGATACGCAGTATTTT	CASSSILGRASTDTQYF
many	-	TRBV6-1	TRBJ1-6	TGTGCCAGCATTAGGGGTGGAAATTCACCCCTCCACTTT	CASIRGGNSPLHF
-	-	TRBV20-1	TRBJ1-1	TGCAGTGCCCCCTGGGGGGGGGCGGACACTGAAGCTTTCTTT	CSAPWGGADTEAFF
many	-	TRBV6-2/TRBV6-3	TRBJ1-6	TGTGCCAGCAGTTACTCGGGAACAGGGACTGGGTCACCCCTCCACTTT	CASSYSGTGTGSPLHF
many	TRBD2	TRBV30	TRBJ2-7	TGTGCCTGGAGTGTACGGACTAGCGGGGGGACCCCCTACGAGCAGTACTTC	CAWSVRTSGGTPYEQYF
many	-	TRBV7-9	TRBJ2-7	TGTGCCAGCAGTCACCTCCCCACGAGTCCTAGATTCGAGCAGTACTTC	CASSHLPTSPRFEQYF
many	-	TRBV30	TRBJ2-7	TGTGCCTGGAGTGGGGACGTAGGCTACGAGCAGTACTTC	CAWSGDVGYEQYF
few	-	TRBV7-9	TRBJ1-2	TGTGCCAGCAGCTTAGGTCCGGGGGAAGGCTACACCTTC	CASSLGPGEGYTF
many	-	TRBV3-1	TRBJ2-1	TGTGCCAGCAGCCAACCTGGGACCACTGAGCAGTTCTTC	CASSQPGTTEQFF
-	TRBD2	TRBV3-1	TRBJ2-7	TGTGCCAGCAGCCAAAGACTAGCGGGTTCCTACGAGCAGTACTTC	CASSQRLAGSYEQYF
-	-	TRBV28	TRBJ2-7	TGTGCCAGCAGTTTCCGGGCCGAGCAGTACTTC	CASSFRAEQYF
few	-	TRBV5-1	TRBJ2-7	TGCGCCAGCAGCTTGCTCTACGACTCCTACGAGCAGTACTTC	CASSLLYDSYEQYF
-	-	TRBV7-8	TRBJ2-2	TGTGCCAGCAGCTTAGGGAGCAGGGGCTTTACCGGGGAGCTGTTTTTT	CASSLGSRGFTGELFF
many	TRBD2	TRBV6-5	TRBJ2-1	TGTGCCAGCAGTTACTCGGGACTAGCGGGAGTCTACAATGAGCAGTTCTTC	CASSYSGLAGVYNEQFF
-	-	TRBV11-2	TRBJ1-6	TGTGCCAGCAGCCACGGGGCAGTTTCACCCCTCCACTTT	CASSHGAVSPLHF
many	-	TRBV3-1	TRBJ1-2	TGTGCCAGCAGCCAGGACTATGGCTACACCTTC	CASSQDYGYTF
many	TRBD2	TRBV9	TRBJ2-3	TGTGCCAGCAGCATCCGGAGCGGGAGTTGGACAGATACGCAGTATTTT	CASSIRSGSWTDTQYF
-	-	TRBV5-1	TRBJ2-7	TGTGCCAGCAGCTTAAGTTCCGAGCAGTACTTC	CASSLSSEQYF
many	-	TRBV29-1	TRBJ2-7	TGCAGCGTTGGGTCATACAGGAACGAGCAGTACTTC	CSVGSYRNEQYF
many	-	TRBV6-1	TRBJ1-6	TGTGCCAGCAGTGGGCTATTCCGGAATTCACCCCTCCACTTT	CASSGLFRNSPLHF
-	-	TRBV7-9	TRBJ1-3	TGTGCCAGCAGATCTATGGGCCCGGGCTCTGGAAACACCATATATTTT	CASRSMGPGSGNTIYF
many	-	TRBV9	TRBJ2-4	TGTGCCAGCAGCGTAGGACAGATGGGAAACATTCAGTACTTC	CASSVGQMGNIQYF
few	TRBD2	TRBV6-4	TRBJ2-1	TGTGCCAGCAGTGACTCCCCGGGACTAGCGGGAGGGCGGTACAATGAGCAGTTCTTC	CASSDSPGLAGGRYNEQFF
many	-	TRBV28	TRBJ2-5	TGTGCCAGCAGCTCAGATGGGACCCAGTACTTC	CASSSDGTQYF
few	TRBD1	TRBV6-2/TRBV6-3	TRBJ2-7	TGTGCCAGTTCCAGACAGGGGATCTCCTACGAGCAGTACTTC	CASSRQGISYEQYF
many	TRBD1	TRBV7-6	TRBJ2-7	TGTGCCAGCAGCTTAGGTGGATTGGGACAGGATCCCTACGAGCAGTACTTC	CASSLGGLGQDPYEQYF
-	-	TRBV4-1	TRBJ2-7	TGCGCCAGCAGTCTCCTTGGGACACGGTTATACGAGCAGTACTTC	CASSLLGTRLYEQYF
many	TRBD1	TRBV5-1	TRBJ2-7	TGTGCCAGCAGCTTAGGGGGGACAGGCCCCTACGAGCAGTACTTC	CASSLGGTGPYEQYF
many	-	TRBV2	TRBJ2-7	TGTGCCAGCATATTACAGGAGGACTACGAGCAGTACTTC	CASILQEDYEQYF
few	-	TRBV5-1	TRBJ1-1	TGCGCCAGCAGCGGGGCCGGGGAGAACACTGAAGCTTTCTTT	CASSGAGENTEAFF
many	-	TRBV30	TRBJ1-4	TGTGCCTGGAGGACCTCCCAGGGTTATGAAAAACTGTTTTTT	CAWRTSQGYEKLFF
many	-	TRBV7-2	TRBJ2-2	TGTGCCAGCAGCTTAGACCCCACCCATCTGGAGCTGTTTTTT	CASSLDPTHLELFF
many	-	TRBV5-1	TRBJ2-1	TGCGCCAGCAGCTTGGGTGGGGGCGTCAGCGCCTACAATGAGCAGTTCTTC	CASSLGGGVSAYNEQFF
-	TRBD1	TRBV24-1	TRBJ2-3	TGTGCCACCAGCACTACGACAGGGTTTAGCACAGATACGCAGTATTTT	CATSTTTGFSTDTQYF
many	-	TRBV6-1	TRBJ2-3	TGTGCCAGCAGGGTAGGGGCAGATACGCAGTATTTT	CASRVGADTQYF
few	-	TRBV14	TRBJ2-3	TGTGCCAGCAGCCAAGAACTGGCAGATACGCAGTATTTT	CASSQELADTQYF
many	TRBD2	TRBV6-2/TRBV6-3	TRBJ2-3	TGTGCCAGCAGTTACCCGCCCTTGCCTAGCGGGGAACCAGATACGCAGTATTTT	CASSYPPLPSGEPDTQYF
-	-	TRBV29-1	TRBJ2-1	TGCAGCGTTCGACTAGTCTACAATGAGCAGTTCTTC	CSVRLVYNEQFF
many	-	TRBV28	TRBJ2-3	TGTGCCAGCAGTTCAGGACATACGCAGTATTTT	CASSSGHTQYF
many	-	TRBV30	TRBJ2-7	TGTGCCTGGAGTCAGGTGGGATCCGGCGAGCAGTACTTC	CAWSQVGSGEQYF